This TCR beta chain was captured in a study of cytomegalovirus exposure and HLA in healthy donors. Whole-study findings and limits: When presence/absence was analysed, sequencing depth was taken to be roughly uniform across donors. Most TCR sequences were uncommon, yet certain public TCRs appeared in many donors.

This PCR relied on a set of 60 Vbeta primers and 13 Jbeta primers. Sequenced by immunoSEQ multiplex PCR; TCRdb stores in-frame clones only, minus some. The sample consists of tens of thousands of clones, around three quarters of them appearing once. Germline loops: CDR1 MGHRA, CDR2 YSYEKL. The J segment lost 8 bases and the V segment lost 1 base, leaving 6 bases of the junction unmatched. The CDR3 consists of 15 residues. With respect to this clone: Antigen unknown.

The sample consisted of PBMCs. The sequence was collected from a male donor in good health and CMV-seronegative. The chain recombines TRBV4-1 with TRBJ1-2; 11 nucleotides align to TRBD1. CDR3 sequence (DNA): TGCGCCAGCAGCCAAGTGGGACAGGGGGGAGTCGGCTACACCTTC. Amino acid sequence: CASSQVGQGGVGYTF.